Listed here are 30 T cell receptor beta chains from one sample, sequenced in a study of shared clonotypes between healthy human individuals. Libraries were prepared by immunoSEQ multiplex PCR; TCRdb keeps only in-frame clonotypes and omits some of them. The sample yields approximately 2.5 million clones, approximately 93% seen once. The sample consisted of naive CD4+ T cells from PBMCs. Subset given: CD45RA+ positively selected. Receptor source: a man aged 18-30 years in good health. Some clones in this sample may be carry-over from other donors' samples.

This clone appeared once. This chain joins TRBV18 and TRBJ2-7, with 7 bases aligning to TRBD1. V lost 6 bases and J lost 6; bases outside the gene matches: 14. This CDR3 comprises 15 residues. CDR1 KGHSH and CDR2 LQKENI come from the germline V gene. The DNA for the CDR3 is TGTGCCAGCTCCTCTGGGGACAGTGTGTTTTCCGAGCAGTACTTC. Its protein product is CASSSGDSVFSEQYF.

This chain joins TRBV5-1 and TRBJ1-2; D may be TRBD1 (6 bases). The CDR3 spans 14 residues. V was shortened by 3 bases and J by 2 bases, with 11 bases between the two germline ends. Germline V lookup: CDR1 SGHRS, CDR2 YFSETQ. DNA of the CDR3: TGCGCCAGCAGCTCGACAGGACCCAACTATGGCTACACCTTC. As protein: CASSSTGPNYGYTF.

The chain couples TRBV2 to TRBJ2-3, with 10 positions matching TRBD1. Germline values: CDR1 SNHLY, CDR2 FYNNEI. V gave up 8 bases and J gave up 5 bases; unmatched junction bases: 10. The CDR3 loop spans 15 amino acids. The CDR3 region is CASSRDRGAQDTQYF. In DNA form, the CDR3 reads TGTGCCAGCTCTCGGGACAGGGGAGCACAAGATACGCAGTATTTT.

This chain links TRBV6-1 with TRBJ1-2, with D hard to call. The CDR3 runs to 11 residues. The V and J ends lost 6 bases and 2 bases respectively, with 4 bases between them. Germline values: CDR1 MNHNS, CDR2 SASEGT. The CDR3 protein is CASSLNYGYTF. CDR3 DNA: TGTGCCAGCAGCCTGAACTATGGCTACACCTTC.

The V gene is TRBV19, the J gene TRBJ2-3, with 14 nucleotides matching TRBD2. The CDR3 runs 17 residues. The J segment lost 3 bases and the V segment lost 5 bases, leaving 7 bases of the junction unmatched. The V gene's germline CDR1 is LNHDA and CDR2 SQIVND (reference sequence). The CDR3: CASSPRTSGRRTDTQYF. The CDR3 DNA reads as TGTGCCAGTAGTCCTCGGACTAGCGGGAGGAGAACAGATACGCAGTATTTT.

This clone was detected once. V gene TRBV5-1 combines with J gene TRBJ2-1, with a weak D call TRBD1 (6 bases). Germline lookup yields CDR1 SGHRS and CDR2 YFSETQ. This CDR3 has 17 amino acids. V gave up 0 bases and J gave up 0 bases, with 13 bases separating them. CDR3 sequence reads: CASSLELQGSSYNEQFF. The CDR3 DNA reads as TGCGCCAGCAGCTTGGAGTTGCAGGGGAGCTCCTACAATGAGCAGTTCTTC.

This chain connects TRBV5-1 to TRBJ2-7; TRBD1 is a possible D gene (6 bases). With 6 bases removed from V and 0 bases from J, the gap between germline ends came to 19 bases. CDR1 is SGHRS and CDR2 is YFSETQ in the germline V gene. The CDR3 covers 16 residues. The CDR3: CASTLRGTGNSYEQYF. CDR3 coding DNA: TGCGCCAGCACCCTACGGGGTACAGGGAACTCCTACGAGCAGTACTTC.

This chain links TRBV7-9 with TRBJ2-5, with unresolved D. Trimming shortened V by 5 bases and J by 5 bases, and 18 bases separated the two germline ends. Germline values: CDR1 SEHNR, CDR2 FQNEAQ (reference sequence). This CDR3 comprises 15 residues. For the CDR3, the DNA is TGTGCCAGCAGCCCCAGACCCCGGAGCAGCGAGACCCAGTACTTC. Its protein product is CASSPRPRSSETQYF.

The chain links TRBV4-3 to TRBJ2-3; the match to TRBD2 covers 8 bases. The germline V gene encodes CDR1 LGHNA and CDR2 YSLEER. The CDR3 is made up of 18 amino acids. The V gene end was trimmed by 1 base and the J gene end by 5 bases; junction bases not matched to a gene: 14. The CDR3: CASSQVRFPAGAVDTQYF. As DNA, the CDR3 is TGCGCCAGCAGCCAAGTTCGCTTCCCAGCGGGAGCTGTAGATACGCAGTATTTT.

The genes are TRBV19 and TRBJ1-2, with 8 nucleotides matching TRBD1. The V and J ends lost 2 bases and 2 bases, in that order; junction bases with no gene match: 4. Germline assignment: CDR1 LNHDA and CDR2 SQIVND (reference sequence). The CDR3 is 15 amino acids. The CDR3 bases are TGTGCCAGTAGTATAATTGGACAGGGAAACTATGGCTACACCTTC. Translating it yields CASSIIGQGNYGYTF.

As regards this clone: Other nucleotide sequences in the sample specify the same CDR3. The CDR3 DNA reads as TGCGCCAGCAGCGTCGCCTACGAGCAGTACTTC. It codes for CASSVAYEQYF. The chain is built from TRBV5-1 and TRBJ2-7; D is ambiguous. The CDR3 has 11 amino acids. V was cut by 4 bases and J by 2 bases, with 4 bases left in between. The germline V gene encodes CDR1 SGHRS and CDR2 YFSETQ. The whole variable domain, filled in from reference TRBV5-1 and TRBJ2-7, reads KAGVTQTPRYLIKTRGQQVTLSCSPISGHRSVSWYQQTPGQGLQFLFEYFSETQRNKGNFPGRFSGRQFSNSRSEMNVSTLELGDSALYLCASSVAYEQYFGPGTRLTVT.

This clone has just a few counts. The CDR3 is CASSRLAGYQPQPQHF. The DNA for the CDR3 is TGTGCCAGCAGTCGGCTTGCGGGATATCAGCCCCAGCCCCAGCATTTT. The chain recombines TRBV27 with TRBJ1-5; D gene ambiguous. The CDR3 runs to 16 residues. Germline V CDR1 and CDR2: MNHEY, SMNVEV (reference sequence). Deletions cut 5 bases from V and 7 bases from J, with 21 bases between.

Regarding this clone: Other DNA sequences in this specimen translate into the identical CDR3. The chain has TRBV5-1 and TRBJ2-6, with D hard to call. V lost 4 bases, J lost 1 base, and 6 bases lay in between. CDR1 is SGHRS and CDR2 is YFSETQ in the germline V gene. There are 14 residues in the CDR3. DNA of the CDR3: TGCGCCAGCAGCCAAGAATCTGGGGCCAACGTCCTGACTTTC. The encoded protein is CASSQESGANVLTF.

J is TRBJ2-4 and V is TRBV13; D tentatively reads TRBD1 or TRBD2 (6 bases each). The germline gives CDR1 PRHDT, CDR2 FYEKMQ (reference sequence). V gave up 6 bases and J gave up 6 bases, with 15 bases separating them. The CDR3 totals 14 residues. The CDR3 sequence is CASSGGPVTNIQYF. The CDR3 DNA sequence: TGTGCCAGCAGTGGGGGGCCCGTCACAAACATTCAGTACTTC.

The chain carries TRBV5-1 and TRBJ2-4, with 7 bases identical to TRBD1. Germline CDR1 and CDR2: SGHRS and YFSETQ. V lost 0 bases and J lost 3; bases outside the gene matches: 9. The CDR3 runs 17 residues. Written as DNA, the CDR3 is TGCGCCAGCAGCTTGGGGGGACAGATTGCAGGCAAAAACATTCAGTACTTC. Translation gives CASSLGGQIAGKNIQYF.

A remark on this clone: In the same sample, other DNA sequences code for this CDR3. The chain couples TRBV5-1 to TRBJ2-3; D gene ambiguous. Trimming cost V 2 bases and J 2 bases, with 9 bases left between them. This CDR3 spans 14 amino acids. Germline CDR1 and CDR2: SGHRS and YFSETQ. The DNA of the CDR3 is TGCGCCAGCAGCTTATCGGTCTCCACAGATACGCAGTATTTT. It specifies CASSLSVSTDTQYF.

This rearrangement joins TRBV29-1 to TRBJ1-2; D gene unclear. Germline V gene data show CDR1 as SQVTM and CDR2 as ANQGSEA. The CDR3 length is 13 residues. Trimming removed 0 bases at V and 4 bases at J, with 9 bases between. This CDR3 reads CSVEDWAAYGYTF. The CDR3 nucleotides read TGCAGCGTTGAAGATTGGGCAGCCTATGGCTACACCTTC.

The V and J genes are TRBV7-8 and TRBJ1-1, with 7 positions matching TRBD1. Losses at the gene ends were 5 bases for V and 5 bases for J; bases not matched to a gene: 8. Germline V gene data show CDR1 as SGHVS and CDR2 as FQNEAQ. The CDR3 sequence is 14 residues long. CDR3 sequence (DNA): TGTGCCAGCAGCCCTATGACAGGGAGGACTGAAGCTTTCTTT. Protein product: CASSPMTGRTEAFF.

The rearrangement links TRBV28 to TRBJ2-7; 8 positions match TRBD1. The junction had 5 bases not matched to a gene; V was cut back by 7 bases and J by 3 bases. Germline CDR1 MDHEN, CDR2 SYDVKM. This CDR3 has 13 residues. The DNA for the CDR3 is TGTGCCAGCACCAGGGGGCTAGGCTACGAGCAGTACTTC. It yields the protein CASTRGLGYEQYF.

CDR3 DNA: TGTGCCAGTAGTGACCAGACAGGGAACTACAATGAGCAGTTCTTC. This gives the protein CASSDQTGNYNEQFF. This sequence joins TRBV19 and TRBJ2-1; the match to TRBD1 covers 7 bases. V lost 5 bases to trimming and J lost 3 bases; unmatched junction nucleotides: 7. This CDR3 comprises 15 residues. CDR1 LNHDA and CDR2 SQIVND come from the germline V gene (reference sequence).

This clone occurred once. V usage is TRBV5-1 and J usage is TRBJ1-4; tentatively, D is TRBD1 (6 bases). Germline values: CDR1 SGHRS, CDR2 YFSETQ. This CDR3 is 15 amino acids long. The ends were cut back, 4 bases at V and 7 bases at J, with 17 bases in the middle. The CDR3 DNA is TGCGCCAGCAGCACTGCACAGGGAAGCAGTGAAAAACTGTTTTTT. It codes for CASSTAQGSSEKLFF.

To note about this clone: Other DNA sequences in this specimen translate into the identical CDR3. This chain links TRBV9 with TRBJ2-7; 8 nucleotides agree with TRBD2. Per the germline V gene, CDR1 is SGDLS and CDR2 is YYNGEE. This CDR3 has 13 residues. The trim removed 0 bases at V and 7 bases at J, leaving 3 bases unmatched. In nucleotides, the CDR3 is TGTGCCAGCAGCGTAGACCTAGCGGGTGAGCAGTACTTC. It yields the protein CASSVDLAGEQYF.

CDR3 sequence: CATPGLGNTIYF. The CDR3 coding sequence is TGTGCCACCCCGGGACTTGGAAACACCATATATTTT. This chain joins TRBV19 and TRBJ1-3, with D maybe TRBD1 (5 bases). The germline gives CDR1 LNHDA, CDR2 SQIVND (reference sequence). The CDR3 totals 12 residues. Trimming stripped 10 bases from V and 3 bases from J, with 10 bases between.

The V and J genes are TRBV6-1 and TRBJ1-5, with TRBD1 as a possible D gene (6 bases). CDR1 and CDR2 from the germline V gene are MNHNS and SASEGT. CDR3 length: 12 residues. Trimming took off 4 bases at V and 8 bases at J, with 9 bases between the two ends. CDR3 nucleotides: TGTGCCAGCAGTGGGGGGGCGGAGCCCCAGCATTTT. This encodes CASSGGAEPQHF.

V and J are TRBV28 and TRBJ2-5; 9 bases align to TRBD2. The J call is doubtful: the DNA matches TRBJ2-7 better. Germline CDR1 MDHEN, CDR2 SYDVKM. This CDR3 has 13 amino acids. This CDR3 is CASGGRAPREQYF. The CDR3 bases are TGTGCCAGCGGCGGGAGGGCCCCCCGCGAGCAGTACTTC.

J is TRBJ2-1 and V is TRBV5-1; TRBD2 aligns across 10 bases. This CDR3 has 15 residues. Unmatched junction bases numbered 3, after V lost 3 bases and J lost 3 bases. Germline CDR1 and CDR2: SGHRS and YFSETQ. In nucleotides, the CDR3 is TGCGCCAGCAGCTCGGAGCGGGAGGGCTACAATGAGCAGTTCTTC. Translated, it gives CASSSEREGYNEQFF.

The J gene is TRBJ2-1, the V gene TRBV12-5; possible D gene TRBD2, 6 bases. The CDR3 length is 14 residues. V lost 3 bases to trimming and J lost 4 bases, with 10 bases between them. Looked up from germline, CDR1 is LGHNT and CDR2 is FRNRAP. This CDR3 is CASGFGAGYNEQFF. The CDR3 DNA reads TGTGCTAGTGGTTTCGGGGCGGGGTACAATGAGCAGTTCTTC. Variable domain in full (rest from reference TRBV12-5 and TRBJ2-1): DARVTQTPRHKVTEMGQEVTMRCQPILGHNTVFWYRQTMMQGLELLAYFRNRAPLDDSGMPKDRFSAEMPDATLATLKIQPSEPRDSAVYFCASGFGAGYNEQFFGPGTRLTVL.

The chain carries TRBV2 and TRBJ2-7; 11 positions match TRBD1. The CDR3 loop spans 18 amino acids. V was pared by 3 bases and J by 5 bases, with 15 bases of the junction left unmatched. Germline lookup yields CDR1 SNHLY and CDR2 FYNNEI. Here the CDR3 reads CASSDPTGDRGSEDEQYF. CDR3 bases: TGTGCCAGCAGTGATCCGACAGGGGACAGGGGGAGTGAGGACGAGCAGTACTTC.

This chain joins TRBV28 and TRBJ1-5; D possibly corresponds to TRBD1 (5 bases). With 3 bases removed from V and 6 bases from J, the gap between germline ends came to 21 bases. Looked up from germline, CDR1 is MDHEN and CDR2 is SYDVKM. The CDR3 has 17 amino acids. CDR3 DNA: TGTGCCAGCAGTTTGCGTCGTCTACAGGTCGGGAGTCAGCCCCAGCATTTT. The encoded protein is CASSLRRLQVGSQPQHF. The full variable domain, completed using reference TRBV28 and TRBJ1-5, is DVKVTQSSRYLVKRTGEKVFLECVQDMDHENMFWYRQDPGLGLRLIYFSYDVKMKEKGDIPEGYSVSREKKERFSLILESASTNQTSMYLCASSLRRLQVGSQPQHFGDGTRLSIL.

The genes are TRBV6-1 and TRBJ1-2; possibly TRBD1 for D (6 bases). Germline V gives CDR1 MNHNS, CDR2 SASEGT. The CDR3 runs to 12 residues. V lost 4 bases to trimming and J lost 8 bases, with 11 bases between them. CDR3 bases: TGTGCCAGCAGTGGTTCAGGGGACGGCTACACCTTC. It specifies CASSGSGDGYTF.